The sequence of this T cell receptor beta chain was determined in a study of blood T cell repertoires in COVID-19. Overall study: Collection of acute and convalescent COVID-19 samples took place in the United States, Italy and Spain. PBMCs, B-cell-depleted T cells, or T cells were the source of the cDNA or gDNA that made up the material.

Authors' methods: For nucleated cells, counts were estimated from reference gene primer amplification. Sequenced by immunoSEQ multiplex PCR; TCRdb stores in-frame clones only, minus some. For V, J and clone size, that table is used; D and trimming come from the DNA. The sample includes about 33,000 clones, 88% of them seen just once. Losses at the gene ends were 6 bases for V and 7 bases for J; bases not matched to a gene: 4. The CDR3 is 12 residues long. Sequencing was done on a sample of peripheral blood. The receptor comes from a human donor in a cohort sampled during active COVID-19. The chain uses TRBV12-3 or TRBV12-4 and TRBJ2-7, with 9 bases fitting TRBD1. The CDR3 spells CASRRQGDEQYF. The CDR3 DNA is TGTGCCAGCAGGCGACAGGGGGATGAGCAGTACTTC.